One sample yielded the 18 T cell receptor beta chains listed below, sequenced in a study of CD8 T cells in ankylosing spondylitis. Study-wide results and limits: Ankylosing spondylitis blood appeared to be characterized by a TCR beta motif of several highly homologous variants.

The antigens for these receptors are not known. From the 5' RACE reads, TCRdb called clonotypes with MiXCR, one entry per CDR3 protein. The repertoire holds about 540,000 distinct CDR3 sequences, with 9.5% to 15% as singletons. The specimen sequenced was blood, either unsorted or a sorted T cell fraction (not recorded which). Receptors originate from a male donor with ankylosing spondylitis.

This clonotype was seen a handful of times. CDR3 nucleotide sequence: TGTGCCAGCAGTTTGGCGTCAGGGTGGACTGAAGCTTTCTTT. Its translation is CASSLASGWTEAFF. The V call is TRBV27, the J call TRBJ1-1; D possibly corresponds to TRBD1 (5 bases). The germline V gene has CDR1 MNHEY and CDR2 SMNVEV (reference sequence). The CDR3 is made up of 14 amino acids. V gave up 3 bases and J gave up 5 bases, with 13 bases separating them.

This clonotype was counted a few times. The chain uses TRBV19 and TRBJ1-1, with 7 bases identical to TRBD1. CDR1 and CDR2 from the germline V gene are LNHDA and SQIVND (reference sequence). V dropped 7 bases and J dropped 7; count of bases not matched to a gene: 12. The CDR3 runs to 14 residues. The DNA of the CDR3 is TGTGCCAGTACCTTCGTACGGGACAGCCTTGAAGCTTTCTTT. This codes for CASTFVRDSLEAFF.

The rearrangement uses TRBV19 and TRBJ1-2; maybe TRBD1 (5 bases). Germline CDR1 reads LNHDA; CDR2 reads SQIVND (reference sequence). The CDR3 length is 15 residues. The germline V and J ends were trimmed by 5 bases and 4 bases, with 17 bases remaining between them. The CDR3 spells CASSWGTENIYGYTF. The CDR3 region has the DNA TGTGCCAGTAGTTGGGGGACCGAAAATATCTATGGCTACACCTTC. Combining the CDR3 with reference TRBV19 and TRBJ1-2 gives the whole variable domain DGGITQSPKYLFRKEGQNVTLSCEQNLNHDAMYWYRQDPGQGLRLIYYSQIVNDFQKGDIAEGYSVSREKKESFPLTVTSAQKNPTAFYLCASSWGTENIYGYTFGSGTRLTVV.

This clonotype was seen a few times. The rearrangement joins TRBV6-1 to TRBJ2-1; D ambiguous. Trimming left V 4 bases short and J 3 bases short, with 7 bases between. Germline CDR1 MNHNS, CDR2 SASEGT. The CDR3 runs 13 residues. The CDR3 nucleotides are TGTGCCAGCAGTGTAATCGTCTACAATGAGCAGTTCTTC. This codes for CASSVIVYNEQFF.

The genes are TRBV20-1 and TRBJ1-1, with D tentatively TRBD1 (5 bases). Deletions cut 5 bases from V and 1 base from J, with 29 bases between. The CDR3 consists of 19 residues. Germline V gene data show CDR1 as DFQATT and CDR2 as SNEGSKA (reference sequence). The CDR3 loop reads CSAQLMLKLGTDTNTEAFF. The DNA of the CDR3 is TGCAGTGCTCAACTTATGTTGAAACTAGGGACCGACACGAACACTGAAGCTTTCTTT.

Ten or more counts support this clonotype. The rearrangement uses TRBV7-9 and TRBJ1-5; tentative D call: TRBD1 (5 bases). Trimming left V 6 bases short and J 4 bases short, with 10 bases between. There are 13 residues in the CDR3. CDR1 is SEHNR and CDR2 is FQNEAQ in the germline V gene (reference sequence). CDR3 protein: CASSLTVNQPQHF. CDR3 DNA: TGTGCCAGCAGTTTGACAGTTAATCAGCCCCAGCATTTT.

This clonotype was found a few times. CDR3 sequence: CASSPLPGLETQYF. DNA for the CDR3: TGTGCCAGCAGTCCACTACCGGGGCTGGAGACCCAGTACTTC. The chain employs TRBV6-2 or TRBV6-3 and TRBJ2-5; D is possibly TRBD1 or TRBD2 (5 bases each). The CDR3 runs 14 residues. Germline V gene sequence: CDR1 MNHEY, CDR2 SVGEGT. Trimming pared 5 bases from V and 5 bases from J, leaving 15 bases between.

This clonotype was seen just once. This chain connects TRBV5-6 to TRBJ2-1, with 12 bases matching TRBD2. Per germline, CDR1 SGHDT and CDR2 YYEEEE. V lost 2 bases to trimming and J lost 3 bases; unmatched junction nucleotides: 3. This CDR3 region has 16 residues. The CDR3 DNA sequence: TGTGCCAGCAGCTTCCTAGCGGGAGGGTACTACAATGAGCAGTTCTTC. Amino acids: CASSFLAGGYYNEQFF.

This clonotype was counted a few times. V usage is TRBV6-4 and J usage is TRBJ2-7, with D hard to call. V dropped 0 bases and J dropped 6 bases, with 12 bases sitting between them. The CDR3 has 14 amino acids. Germline CDR1 MRHNA, CDR2 SNTAGT. CDR3 protein: CASSDSYWLGEQYV. The CDR3 DNA reads as TGTGCCAGCAGTGACTCGTACTGGCTGGGCGAGCAGTACGTC.

The rearrangement uses TRBV7-9 and TRBJ2-2; TRBD1 matches at 8 bases. In germline, CDR1 is SEHNR, CDR2 FQNEAQ (reference sequence). The trim removed 2 bases at V and 9 bases at J, leaving 11 bases unmatched. CDR3 size: 16 residues. The CDR3 DNA sequence: TGTGCCAGCAGCTTACCGACAGGGGTCGTGGTGAGGGAGCTGTTTTTT. Residues: CASSLPTGVVVRELFF. Using reference TRBV7-9 and TRBJ2-2 for the parts outside the CDR3, the full variable domain is DTGVSQNPRHKITKRGQNVTFRCDPISEHNRLYWYRQTLGQGPEFLTYFQNEAQLEKSRLLSDRFSAERPKGSFSTLEIQRTEQGDSAMYLCASSLPTGVVVRELFFGEGSRLTVL.

The rearrangement joins TRBV6-1 to TRBJ1-3; D gene ambiguous. The CDR3 is made up of 17 amino acids. Germline V gene data show CDR1 as MNHNS and CDR2 as SASEGT. Trimming removed 6 bases from V and 0 bases from J, with 18 bases in between. CDR3 loop: CASSPERAKGSGNTIYF. The DNA of the CDR3 is TGTGCCAGCAGCCCCGAAAGGGCAAAAGGCTCTGGAAACACCATATATTTT.

A few counts support this clonotype. This chain links TRBV12-3 or TRBV12-4 with TRBJ1-5; D gene uncertain. The CDR3 is 15 residues long. Trimming stripped 5 bases from V and 0 bases from J, with 11 bases between. The CDR3 nucleotides are TGTGCCAGCAGTCTCCGACTGAATAGCAATCAGCCCCAGCATTTT. This translates into CASSLRLNSNQPQHF.

This chain links TRBV1 with TRBJ2-1; the DNA was not compared with TRBD2, the D call given in the table. TRBV1 is a documented pseudogene. The CDR3 length is 16 residues. The CDR3 DNA is TGCACCAGCAGCCAAGATTCACTAGCGGGAAACAATGAGCAGTTCTTC. Translating gives CTSSQDSLAGNNEQFF.

This clonotype was found many times. The chain couples TRBV3-1 to TRBJ1-5; a possible D gene is TRBD1 (5 bases). Germline lookup yields CDR1 LGHDT and CDR2 YNNKEL (reference sequence). Trimming shortened V by 4 bases and J by 6 bases, and 13 bases separated the two germline ends. The length of the CDR3 is 14 residues. CDR3 sequence: CASSRFGGSQPQHF. CDR3 bases: TGTGCCAGCAGCCGATTCGGGGGAAGTCAGCCCCAGCATTTT.

The chain combines TRBV7-9 with TRBJ2-7; the D is unclear. The ends were cut back, 4 bases at V and 0 bases at J, with 10 bases in the middle. The V gene's germline CDR1 is SEHNR and CDR2 FQNEAQ (reference sequence). The CDR3 spans 14 residues. The CDR3 coding sequence is TGTGCCAGCAGCTCACCGGCAGACTCCTACGAGCAGTACGTC. Its translation is CASSSPADSYEQYV.

This clonotype was detected a few times. The CDR3 loop is CASVRLQQETQYF. The CDR3 DNA reads TGTGCCAGCGTCCGGCTCCAACAAGAGACCCAGTACTTC. V and J are TRBV7-8 and TRBJ2-5, with D unresolved. V lost 8 bases to trimming and J lost 2 bases, with 12 bases between them. This CDR3 has 13 amino acids. CDR1 is SGHVS and CDR2 is FQNEAQ in the germline V gene.

The chain uses TRBV5-4 and TRBJ1-1; weak D call: TRBD1 (6 bases). With 0 bases removed from V and 6 bases from J, the gap between germline ends came to 12 bases. Germline CDR1 and CDR2: SGHNT and YYREEE (reference sequence). This CDR3 comprises 14 residues. The CDR3 region is CASSLAGGRAEAFF. DNA for the CDR3: TGTGCCAGCAGCTTGGCCGGGGGGCGCGCTGAAGCTTTCTTT.

This clonotype was seen a few times. The V gene is TRBV7-2, the J gene TRBJ2-5; tentatively, D is TRBD1 (6 bases). CDR3 size: 16 residues. CDR1 and CDR2 (germline): SGHTA, FQGNSA. The V end was cut by 4 bases, the J end by 1 base, with 16 bases between. Here the CDR3 reads CASSSMTGPFQETQYF. In nucleotides, the CDR3 is TGTGCCAGCAGCTCCATGACAGGCCCGTTCCAAGAGACCCAGTACTTC.